This TCR beta chain was captured by sequencing in a study of cytomegalovirus exposure and HLA in healthy donors. Across the study: Earlier, almost 120 million unique TCR beta sequences were recovered from about 200 million T cells by an analysis.

Study results and caveats: Among donors in an Asian-associated ancestry cluster, a later analysis reportedly found fewer N-insertions than the approximately 700-donor mean. Segments of the TCR beta V type were, in most cases, productive about 90% or about 30% of the time in an earlier analysis. The sole available immune exposure information was CMV serostatus.

In this sample, this clone turned up once. Antigen specificity is unknown. 60 Vbeta and 13 Jbeta primers were used in PCR. This table comes from immunoSEQ multiplex PCR, and its TCRdb copy is limited to in-frame clones, with some not included. The table lists tens of thousands of clones, roughly 79% of them singletons. The receptor's source is a male donor in good health and CMV-seronegative. What was sequenced was PBMCs.

CDR3 DNA sequence: TGTGCCAGTAGTCCCCGGACTAGCGGGGGGGCCGATCGCAGTCTTGAGCAGTTCTTC. Protein sequence: CASSPRTSGGADRSLEQFF. This chain joins TRBV19 and TRBJ2-1, with TRBD2 matching over 15 bases. V lost 5 bases, J lost 9 bases, and 17 bases stayed unmatched. Germline lookup yields CDR1 LNHDA and CDR2 SQIVND (reference sequence). The CDR3 loop spans 19 amino acids.